This record covers a single TCR beta chain. Under the authors' procedure: Amplification with reference gene primers provided the estimates of nucleated cell counts. The assay was immunoSEQ multiplex PCR, and TCRdb's table has in-frame clones only and misses some. V, J and clone size are taken as reported in that table, and D and trimming were inferred from the DNA itself. The repertoire holds 230,000 or so clones, approximately 82% seen once, with more than 1.2% in the top ten. The record originates from a study of blood T cell repertoires in COVID-19. In the study overall: Acute and convalescent COVID-19 specimens originated in the United States, Italy and Spain. Sources were T cells, B-cell-depleted T cells, or PBMCs; the material itself was cDNA or gDNA.

Germline V gives CDR1 SGDLS, CDR2 YYNGEE. This CDR3 has 16 amino acids. Trimming removed 2 bases from V and 4 bases from J; junction bases left unmatched: 9. The sample was peripheral blood. The chain carries TRBV9 and TRBJ2-3; 8 positions agree with TRBD2. The TCR was taken from a woman aged 40 to 50 who had recovered from COVID-19. The DNA for the CDR3 is TGTGCCAGCAGCGTGGGGACTAGTTTGGATTCAGATACGCAGTATTTT. This translates into CASSVGTSLDSDTQYF.